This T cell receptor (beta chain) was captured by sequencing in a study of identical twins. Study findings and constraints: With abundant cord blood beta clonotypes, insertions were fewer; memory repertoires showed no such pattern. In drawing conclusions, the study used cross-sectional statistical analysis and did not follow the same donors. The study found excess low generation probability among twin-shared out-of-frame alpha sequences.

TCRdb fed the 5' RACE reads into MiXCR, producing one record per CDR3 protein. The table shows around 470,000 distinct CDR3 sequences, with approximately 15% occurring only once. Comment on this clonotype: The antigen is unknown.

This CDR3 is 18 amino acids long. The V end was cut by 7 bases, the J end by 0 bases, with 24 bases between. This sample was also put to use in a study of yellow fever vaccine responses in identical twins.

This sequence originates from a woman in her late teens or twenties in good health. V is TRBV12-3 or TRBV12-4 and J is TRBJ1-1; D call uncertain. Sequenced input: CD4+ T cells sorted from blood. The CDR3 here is CASNPNPGIRTMNTEAFF. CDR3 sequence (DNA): TGTGCCAGCAATCCTAATCCGGGGATACGGACTATGAACACTGAAGCTTTCTTT.